Below, 18 T cell receptor beta chains from the same sample are listed, as sequenced in a study of OX40 agonist ivuxolimab in advanced cancers. Data came from immunoSEQ multiplex PCR; TCRdb stores just in-frame clones and leaves some out. This sample has 40,000 to 45,000 clones; 70% to 85% occur once, and the top ten carry less than 30%. Here the sequenced sample was CD4+ or CD8+ T cells sorted from blood, taken in a trial of the OX40 agonist ivuxolimab. The receptors stem from an adult with an advanced solid tumor such as melanoma, head and neck, liver or kidney cancer.

This chain joins TRBV9 and TRBJ2-7, with D unresolved. This CDR3 contains 12 residues. Looked up from germline, CDR1 is SGDLS and CDR2 is YYNGEE. Trimming cost V 0 bases and J 3 bases, with 4 bases left between them. The CDR3: CASSVGDYEQYF. In DNA form, the CDR3 reads TGTGCCAGCAGCGTAGGGGACTACGAGCAGTACTTC.

This clone was seen only once. This chain connects TRBV12-2 to TRBJ2-2; the tabulated D call, TRBD2, remains unverified against the DNA. TRBV12-2 is a listed pseudogene. The CDR3 runs to 18 residues. The CDR3 region is CASRLALTSGAPHGELFF. The CDR3 DNA is TGTGCAAGTCGCTTAGCCCTTACTAGCGGGGCCCCCCACGGGGAGCTGTTTTTT.

V is TRBV5-1 and J is TRBJ2-1; 10 bases align to TRBD2. V gave up 6 bases and J gave up 8 bases; unmatched junction bases: 8. This CDR3 has 14 amino acids. Germline loops: CDR1 SGHRS, CDR2 YFSETQ. The CDR3 DNA reads TGCGCCAGCAATCTAGCGGGAGTTCTGGATGAGCAGTTCTTC. This encodes CASNLAGVLDEQFF.

CDR3 DNA sequence: TGTGCCAGTAGTACCCTCGGACTGCGGCCCCAGCATTTT. This sequence encodes CASSTLGLRPQHF. The V call is TRBV19, the J call TRBJ1-5; D remains unclear. Germline assignment: CDR1 LNHDA and CDR2 SQIVND (reference sequence). CDR3 length: 13 amino acids. Trimming pared 4 bases from V and 9 bases from J, leaving 13 bases between.

The chain couples TRBV18 to TRBJ1-1; no clear D. V was pared by 2 bases and J by 0 bases, with 7 bases between. Germline V lookup: CDR1 KGHSH, CDR2 LQKENI. This CDR3 region has 14 residues. CDR3 residues: CASSPKTLNTEAFF. The DNA for the CDR3 is TGTGCCAGCTCACCAAAGACACTGAACACTGAAGCTTTCTTT.

The rearrangement uses TRBV7-9 and TRBJ1-2, with a weak D call TRBD1 (6 bases). The CDR3 sequence is 16 residues long. V was pared by 0 bases and J by 3 bases, with 14 bases between. Germline values: CDR1 SEHNR, CDR2 FQNEAQ (reference sequence). The CDR3 region has the DNA TGTGCCAGCAGCTTAGCCGGACAGCGTGGGTACTATGGCTACACCTTC. Amino acids: CASSLAGQRGYYGYTF.

V is TRBV9 and J is TRBJ2-7; 11 bases are shared with TRBD2. The CDR3 runs to 15 residues. V shed 2 bases, J shed 3 bases, and the junction held 4 bases outside the gene matches. The V gene's germline CDR1 is SGDLS and CDR2 YYNGEE. The CDR3 loop reads CASSVAGTSGYEQYF. The CDR3 nucleotides read TGTGCCAGCAGCGTTGCCGGGACTAGCGGCTACGAGCAGTACTTC.

This clone has more than one count but fewer than ten. This rearrangement joins TRBV28 to TRBJ1-2, with D hard to call. Germline CDR1 MDHEN, CDR2 SYDVKM. This CDR3 is 15 amino acids long. V lost 4 bases to trimming and J lost 4 bases, with 16 bases between them. CDR3 sequence: CASSSDTPGTYGYTF. For the CDR3, the DNA is TGTGCCAGCAGTTCCGACACTCCGGGAACCTATGGCTACACCTTC.

CDR3 in DNA: TGCGCCAGCAGCCCACCGACTAGTGAGGAGCAGTTCTTC. Its protein product is CASSPPTSEEQFF. The chain has TRBV4-1 and TRBJ2-1, with D possibly matching TRBD2 (6 bases). CDR1 and CDR2 from the germline V gene are MGHRA and YSYEKL. Trimming shortened V by 4 bases and J by 10 bases, and 14 bases separated the two germline ends. There are 13 residues in the CDR3.

A few counts support this clone. This chain connects TRBV19 to TRBJ1-2, with D maybe TRBD1 (6 bases). The germline V gene has CDR1 LNHDA and CDR2 SQIVND (reference sequence). The ends were cut back, 3 bases at V and 7 bases at J, with 21 bases in the middle. CDR3 length: 16 amino acids. This CDR3 reads CASSINQNNAGAGYTF. CDR3 nucleotide sequence: TGTGCCAGTAGTATCAATCAAAACAACGCGGGGGCTGGCTACACCTTC.

The chain couples TRBV19 to TRBJ1-2; D is perhaps TRBD1 (5 bases). CDR1 LNHDA and CDR2 SQIVND come from the germline V gene (reference sequence). The CDR3 extends over 13 amino acids. V was shortened by 5 bases and J by 5 bases, with 12 bases between the two germline ends. The CDR3 reads CASSGGFWYGYTF. DNA of the CDR3: TGTGCCAGTAGTGGGGGGTTCTGGTATGGCTACACCTTC.

This clone has a single count. The DNA for the CDR3 is TGTGCCAGCAGCCAGCTAGGGACAGCAACTAATGAAAAACTGTTTTTT. It specifies CASSQLGTATNEKLFF. The rearrangement links TRBV5-6 to TRBJ1-4; 7 nucleotides line up with TRBD1. Germline V gene sequence: CDR1 SGHDT, CDR2 YYEEEE. V trimming: 4 bases; J trimming: 0 bases; junction bases outside the gene matches: 6. The CDR3 has 16 amino acids.

The CDR3 bases are TGTGCCAGCAGTCTCGACAGGGCGAGCAATCAGCCCCAGCATTTT. Translation gives CASSLDRASNQPQHF. This chain uses TRBV2 with TRBJ1-5; 7 bases match TRBD1. V was clipped by 5 bases and J by 1 base; unmatched bases: 5. The germline V gene has CDR1 SNHLY and CDR2 FYNNEI. This CDR3 has 15 amino acids.

This rearrangement joins TRBV27 to TRBJ2-1, with 10 bases identical to TRBD2. The length of the CDR3 is 14 residues. The germline CDR1 and CDR2 sequences are MNHEY and SMNVEV (reference sequence). V shed 7 bases, J shed 4 bases, and the junction held 4 bases outside the gene matches. The CDR3 nucleotides are TGTGCCAGCAACTCAGCGGGAGGGTACAATGAGCAGTTCTTC. It codes for CASNSAGGYNEQFF.

The chain has TRBV5-1 and TRBJ1-1; 7 nucleotides match TRBD1. With 4 bases clipped from V and 5 bases from J, the junction kept 8 bases outside the gene matches. CDR3 length: 14 residues. Germline CDR1 reads SGHRS; CDR2 reads YFSETQ. The CDR3 DNA reads as TGCGCCAGCAGCCTGACAGGGCTGGAGACTGAAGCTTTCTTT. Protein product: CASSLTGLETEAFF.

The chain links TRBV6-1 to TRBJ1-4; D gene ambiguous. With 1 base removed from V and 3 bases from J, the gap between germline ends came to 18 bases. Germline loops: CDR1 MNHNS, CDR2 SASEGT. The CDR3 totals 18 residues. The CDR3 DNA reads TGTGCCAGCAGTGAAGTCGTGACTGAGCGGCCCTCTAATGAAAAACTGTTTTTT. Translated: CASSEVVTERPSNEKLFF.

This clone appeared a single time. The V and J genes are TRBV6-6 and TRBJ2-7; TRBD1 aligns across 7 bases. V lost 5 bases and J lost 5; bases outside the gene matches: 6. The germline V gene encodes CDR1 MNHNY and CDR2 SVGAGI (reference sequence). The CDR3 consists of 13 residues. CDR3 loop: CASSPDRFHEQYF. The DNA for the CDR3 is TGTGCCAGCAGTCCGGACAGGTTCCACGAGCAGTACTTC.

The chain recombines TRBV18 with TRBJ2-2, with a weak D call TRBD2 (6 bases). Looked up from germline, CDR1 is KGHSH and CDR2 is LQKENI. V was shortened by 3 bases and J by 3 bases, with 17 bases between the two germline ends. The CDR3 consists of 17 residues. CDR3 residues: CASSPVGGNTYTGELFF. The CDR3 DNA sequence: TGTGCCAGCTCACCTGTGGGAGGCAATACTTACACCGGGGAGCTGTTTTTT.